What follows are 15 T cell receptor beta chains derived from one specimen sequenced in a study of T cell clusters in autoimmune cytopenias. Some 38,000 genome equivalents of blood DNA were amplified for TRB. One tube held mixed TRB-A and TRB-B primer pools for touch-down PCR. For each CDR3 protein, TCRdb gives one entry from its re-call of the multiplex PCR reads, without DNA. The sample holds a few thousand distinct CDR3 sequences. This same sample was also part of a study on T cell repertoires in aging, cancer and after chemotherapy.

Sequences were obtained from peripheral blood. These TCRs come from a human donor with an autoimmune cytopenia or autoimmune hepatitis (not recorded which).

The chain combines TRBV13 with TRBJ1-6. Germline assignment: CDR1 PRHDT and CDR2 FYEKMQ (reference sequence). The CDR3 sequence is 16 residues long. CDR3 amino acids: CASSLSTGSYNSPLHF.

This clonotype shows up as medium-sized by frequency. CDR3 amino acids: CASSIGAHSYEQYF. This chain joins TRBV19 and TRBJ2-7. The V gene's germline CDR1 is LNHDA and CDR2 SQIVND (reference sequence). The CDR3 length is 14 residues. Combining the CDR3 with reference TRBV19 and TRBJ2-7 gives the whole variable domain DGGITQSPKYLFRKEGQNVTLSCEQNLNHDAMYWYRQDPGQGLRLIYYSQIVNDFQKGDIAEGYSVSREKKESFPLTVTSAQKNPTAFYLCASSIGAHSYEQYFGPGTRLTVT.

This chain's CDR3 is CASRAALEQYF. The genes are TRBV6-5 and TRBJ2-7; TCRdb calls TRBD1, which cannot be checked without DNA. Germline V lookup: CDR1 MNHEY, CDR2 SVGAGI. The CDR3 is made up of 11 amino acids.

This clonotype counts as medium-sized by frequency. The chain combines TRBV6-5 with TRBJ1-2. This CDR3 spans 12 amino acids. CDR1 is MNHEY, CDR2 SVGAGI, per germline. CDR3 sequence: CASSYSRGGYTF.

The V call is TRBV5-5, the J call TRBJ1-1. The V gene's germline CDR1 is SGHKS and CDR2 YYEKEE (reference sequence). The CDR3 length is 13 residues. This CDR3 reads CASSPTPGAEAFF.

The rearrangement uses TRBV12-3 or TRBV12-4 and TRBJ1-5; no DNA is available, so the TRBD1 call from TCRdb remains unchecked. This CDR3 is built from 14 residues. CDR3 region: CASTPGTDNQPQHF.

This clonotype shows up as medium-sized (0.01 to 0.1%) by frequency. This chain joins TRBV12-3 or TRBV12-4 and TRBJ2-1; TCRdb gives TRBD2 as the D gene, but with no DNA this cannot be confirmed. The CDR3 length is 13 residues. This CDR3 is CASSPSTNNEQFF.

The rearrangement joins TRBV18 to TRBJ2-5; lacking DNA, the TRBD1 call made by TCRdb goes unchecked. The CDR3 sequence is 16 residues long. Germline assignment: CDR1 KGHSH and CDR2 LQKENI. CDR3: CASSPPGQGARETQYF.

V usage is TRBV18 and J usage is TRBJ2-1; without DNA, the TCRdb call of TRBD1 cannot be checked. The germline V gene encodes CDR1 KGHSH and CDR2 LQKENI. The CDR3 is made up of 16 amino acids. Here the CDR3 reads CASGSETGFSYNEQFF. The variable domain in full, completed from reference TRBV18 and TRBJ2-1, reads NAGVMQNPRHLVRRRGQEARLRCSPMKGHSHVYWYRQLPEEGLKFMVYLQKENIIDESGMPKERFSAEFPKEGPSILRIQQVVRGDSAAYFCASGSETGFSYNEQFFGPGTRLTVL.

The chain is built from TRBV6-2 or TRBV6-3 and TRBJ2-1; TCRdb gives TRBD2 as the D gene, but with no DNA this cannot be confirmed. Per the germline V gene, CDR1 is MNHEY and CDR2 is SVGEGT. The CDR3 sequence is 16 residues long. The CDR3 loop is CASNKHNPSGGNEQFF.

This clonotype shows up as medium-sized by frequency. CDR3 amino acids: CASSIFERASNQPQHF. The rearrangement uses TRBV19 and TRBJ1-5. Germline V gene data show CDR1 as LNHDA and CDR2 as SQIVND (reference sequence). The CDR3 has 16 amino acids.

This clonotype is called medium-sized based on its frequency. The chain is built from TRBV19 and TRBJ1-1. This CDR3 comprises 11 residues. CDR1 LNHDA and CDR2 SQIVND come from the germline V gene (reference sequence). The CDR3 loop is CARSGRGEAFF.

The chain carries TRBV11-2 and TRBJ2-2. The CDR3 length is 13 residues. In germline, CDR1 is SGHAT, CDR2 FQNNGV. The CDR3 here is CASSLGTLGELFF.

According to its frequency, this clonotype is medium-sized. V gene TRBV15 combines with J gene TRBJ2-3. Germline CDR1 LNHNV, CDR2 YYDKDF (reference sequence). The CDR3 sequence is 14 residues long. CDR3 sequence reads: CATQRDRGTDTQYF.

The genes are TRBV12-3 or TRBV12-4 and TRBJ2-1; TCRdb selects TRBD1, and the lack of DNA leaves this call unchecked. There are 14 residues in the CDR3. The CDR3 sequence: CASSLEGQAYEQFF.